The present T cell receptor beta chain was sequenced within a study of T cell responses to AZD1222 COVID-19 vaccine. Points from the study as a whole: The study reported that nearly half of spike-specific TCRs target unmutated variant regions. Sampling that yielded the repertoires occurred only after the peak T cell response.

The data were produced by immunoSEQ multiplex PCR, yet TCRdb's version contains in-frame clones alone and is incomplete. The sample holds about 150,000 clones, 70% to 90% seen once. Unmatched junction bases numbered 14, after V lost 3 bases and J lost 0 bases. This CDR3 comprises 18 residues. CDR1 is MGHRA and CDR2 is YSYEKL in the germline V gene. A remark on this clone: Its antigen is unidentified.

This sequence was found in an adult who had recovered from COVID-19. V gene TRBV4-1 combines with J gene TRBJ2-7, with TRBD1 matching over 7 bases. This specimen was peripheral blood, taken after recovery from COVID-19. The CDR3 loop is CASSQEIPGTAISYEQYF. Here the CDR3 DNA reads TGCGCCAGCAGCCAGGAAATACCTGGGACAGCGATCTCCTACGAGCAGTACTTC.